The TCR beta chain described here comes from a study of shared clonotypes between healthy human individuals. Notes on the study in general: Blood alone was sampled, and tissue repertoires likely differ.

Each subset's genomic DNA was shared equally among a number of immunoSEQ plates. Data came from immunoSEQ multiplex PCR; TCRdb stores just in-frame clones and leaves some out. The table has about 980,000 clones, over 75% seen once. The germline V gene has CDR1 GTSNPN and CDR2 SVGIG (reference sequence). V was cut by 0 bases and J by 0 bases, with 9 bases left in between. The CDR3 loop spans 15 amino acids. About this clone itself: Its target is unknown.

Investigators divided CD4+ cells into CD45RA+ naive and CD45RA-negative memory subsets. The TCR comes from a man aged 18 to 29 in good health. Material: memory CD4+ T cells sorted from blood. Subset reported: CD45RA-negative fraction. The V call is TRBV30, the J call TRBJ1-5; no reliable D call. The CDR3 region has the DNA TGTGCCTGGAGTGTAGGGCAGATTAGCAATCAGCCCCAGCATTTT. Its translation: CAWSVGQISNQPQHF.